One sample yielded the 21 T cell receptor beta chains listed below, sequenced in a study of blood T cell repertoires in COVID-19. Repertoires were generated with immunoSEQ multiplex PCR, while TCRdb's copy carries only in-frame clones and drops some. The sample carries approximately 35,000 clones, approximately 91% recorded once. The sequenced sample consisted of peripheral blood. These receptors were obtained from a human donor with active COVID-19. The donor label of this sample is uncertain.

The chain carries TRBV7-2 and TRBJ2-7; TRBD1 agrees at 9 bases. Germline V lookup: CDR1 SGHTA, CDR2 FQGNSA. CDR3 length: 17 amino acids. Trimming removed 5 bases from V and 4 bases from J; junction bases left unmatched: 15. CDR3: CASSKTLPGQGWYEQYF. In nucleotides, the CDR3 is TGTGCCAGCAGCAAGACTCTCCCGGGACAGGGCTGGTACGAGCAGTACTTC.

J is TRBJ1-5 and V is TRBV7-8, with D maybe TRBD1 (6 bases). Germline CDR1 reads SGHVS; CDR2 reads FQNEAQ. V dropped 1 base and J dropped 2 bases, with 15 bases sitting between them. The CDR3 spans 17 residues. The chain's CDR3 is CASSLGSVGAGNQPQHF. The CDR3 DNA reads TGTGCCAGCAGCTTAGGGTCGGTGGGGGCGGGCAATCAGCCCCAGCATTTT.

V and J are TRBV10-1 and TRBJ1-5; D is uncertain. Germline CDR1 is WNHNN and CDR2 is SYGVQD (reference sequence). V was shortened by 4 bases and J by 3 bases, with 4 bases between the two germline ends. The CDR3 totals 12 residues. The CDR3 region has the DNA TGCGCCAGCAGTGGGCACAATCAGCCCCAGCATTTT. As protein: CASSGHNQPQHF.

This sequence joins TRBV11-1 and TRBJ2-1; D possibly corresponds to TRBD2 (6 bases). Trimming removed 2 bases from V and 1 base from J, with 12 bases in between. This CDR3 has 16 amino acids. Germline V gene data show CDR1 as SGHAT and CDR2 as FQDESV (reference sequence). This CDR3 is CASSLSWTTSYNEQFF. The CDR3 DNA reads TGTGCCAGCAGCTTATCTTGGACTACTTCCTACAATGAGCAGTTCTTC.

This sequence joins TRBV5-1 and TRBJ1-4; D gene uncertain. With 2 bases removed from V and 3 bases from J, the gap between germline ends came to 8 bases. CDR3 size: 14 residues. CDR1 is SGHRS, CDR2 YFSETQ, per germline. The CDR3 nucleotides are TGCGCCAGCAGCTTAAACCCAGCTAATGAAAAACTGTTTTTT. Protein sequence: CASSLNPANEKLFF.

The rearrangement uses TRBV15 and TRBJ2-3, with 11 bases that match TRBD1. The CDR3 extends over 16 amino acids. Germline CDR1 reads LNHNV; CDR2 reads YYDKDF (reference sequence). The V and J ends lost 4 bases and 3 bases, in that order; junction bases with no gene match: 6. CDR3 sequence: CATSTGTGGNTDTQYF. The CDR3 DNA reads TGTGCCACCAGCACCGGGACAGGGGGGAATACAGATACGCAGTATTTT.

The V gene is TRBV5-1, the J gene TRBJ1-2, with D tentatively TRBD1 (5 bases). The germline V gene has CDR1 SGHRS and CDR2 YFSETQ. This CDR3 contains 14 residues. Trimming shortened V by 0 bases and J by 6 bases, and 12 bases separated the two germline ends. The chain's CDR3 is CASSLDQKGDGYTF. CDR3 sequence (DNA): TGCGCCAGCAGCTTGGATCAGAAAGGGGATGGCTACACCTTC.

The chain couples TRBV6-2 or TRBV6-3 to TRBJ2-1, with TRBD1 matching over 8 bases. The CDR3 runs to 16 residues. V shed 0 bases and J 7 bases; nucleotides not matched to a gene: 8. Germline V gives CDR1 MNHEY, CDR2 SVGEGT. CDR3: CASSYSFGQGKNEQFF. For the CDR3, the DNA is TGTGCCAGCAGTTACTCATTTGGACAGGGAAAGAATGAGCAGTTCTTC.

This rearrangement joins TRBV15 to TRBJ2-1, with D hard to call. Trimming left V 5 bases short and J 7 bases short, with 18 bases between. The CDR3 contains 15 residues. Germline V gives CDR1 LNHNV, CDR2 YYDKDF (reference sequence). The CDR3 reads CATSGATEGENEQFF. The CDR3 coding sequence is TGTGCCACCAGCGGTGCTACGGAAGGAGAAAATGAGCAGTTCTTC. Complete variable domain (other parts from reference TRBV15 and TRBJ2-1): DAMVIQNPRYQVTQFGKPVTLSCSQTLNHNVMYWYQQKSSQAPKLLFHYYDKDFNNEADTPDNFQSRRPNTSFCFLDIRSPGLGDTAMYLCATSGATEGENEQFFGPGTRLTVL.

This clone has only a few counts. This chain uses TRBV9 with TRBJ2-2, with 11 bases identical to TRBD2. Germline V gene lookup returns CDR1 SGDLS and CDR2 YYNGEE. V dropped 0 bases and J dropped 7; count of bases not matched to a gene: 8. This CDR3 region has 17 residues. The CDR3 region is CASSVAVLAGVHGELFF. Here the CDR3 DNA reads TGTGCCAGCAGCGTAGCCGTACTAGCGGGAGTCCACGGGGAGCTGTTTTTT.

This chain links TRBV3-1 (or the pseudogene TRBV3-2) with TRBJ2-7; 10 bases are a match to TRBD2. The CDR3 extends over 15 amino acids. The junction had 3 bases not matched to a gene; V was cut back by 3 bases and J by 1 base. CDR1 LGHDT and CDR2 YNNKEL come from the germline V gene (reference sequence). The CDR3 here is CASSHLAGVSYEQYF. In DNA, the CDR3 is TGTGCCAGCAGCCACCTAGCGGGAGTATCCTACGAGCAGTACTTC.

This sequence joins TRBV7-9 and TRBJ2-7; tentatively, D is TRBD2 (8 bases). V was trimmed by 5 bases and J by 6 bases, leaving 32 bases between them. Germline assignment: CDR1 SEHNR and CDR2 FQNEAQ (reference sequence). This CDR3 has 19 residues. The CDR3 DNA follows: TGTGCCAGCAGCACGACCCGGGACAGTCCAGCGGGGGCCCCGGGCGAGCAGTACTTC. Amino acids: CASSTTRDSPAGAPGEQYF.

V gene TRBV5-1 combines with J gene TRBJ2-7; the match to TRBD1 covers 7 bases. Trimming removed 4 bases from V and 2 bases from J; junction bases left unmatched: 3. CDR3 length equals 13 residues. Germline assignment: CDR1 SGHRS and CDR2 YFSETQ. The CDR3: CASSLDRAYEQYF. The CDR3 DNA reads TGCGCCAGCAGCCTAGACAGGGCCTACGAGCAGTACTTC.

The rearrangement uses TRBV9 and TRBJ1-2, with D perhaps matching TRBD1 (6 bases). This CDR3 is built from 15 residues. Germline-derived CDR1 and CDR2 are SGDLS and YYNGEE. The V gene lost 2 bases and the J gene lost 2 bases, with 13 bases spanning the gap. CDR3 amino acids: CASSVDTGSNYGYTF. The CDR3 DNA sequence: TGTGCCAGCAGCGTCGACACAGGGAGCAACTATGGCTACACCTTC.

CDR3 protein: CATGNGDTEAFF. For the CDR3, the DNA is TGTGCCACCGGGAATGGGGATACTGAAGCTTTCTTT. V gene TRBV10-3 combines with J gene TRBJ1-1; D unresolved. V was shortened by 10 bases and J by 5 bases, with 14 bases between the two germline ends. CDR3 length: 12 residues. Germline values: CDR1 ENHRY, CDR2 SYGVKD.

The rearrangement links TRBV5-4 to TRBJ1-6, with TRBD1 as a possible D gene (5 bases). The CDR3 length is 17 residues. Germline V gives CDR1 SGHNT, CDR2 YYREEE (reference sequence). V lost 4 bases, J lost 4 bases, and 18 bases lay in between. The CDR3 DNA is TGTGCCAGCAGCCCGGATCTGGGGGGTTCTTATAATTCACCCCTCCACTTT. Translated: CASSPDLGGSYNSPLHF. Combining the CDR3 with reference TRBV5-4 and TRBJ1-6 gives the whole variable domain ETGVTQSPTHLIKTRGQQVTLRCSSQSGHNTVSWYQQALGQGPQFIFQYYREEENGRGNFPPRFSGLQFPNYSSELNVNALELDDSALYLCASSPDLGGSYNSPLHFGNGTRLTVT.

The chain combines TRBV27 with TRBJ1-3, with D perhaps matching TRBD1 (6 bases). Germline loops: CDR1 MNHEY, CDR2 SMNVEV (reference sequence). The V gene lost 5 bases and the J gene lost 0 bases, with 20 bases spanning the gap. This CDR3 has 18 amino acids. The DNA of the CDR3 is TGTGCCAGCAGTCCCCTCGGGGGGCCGGTCCCCTCTGGAAACACCATATATTTT. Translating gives CASSPLGGPVPSGNTIYF.

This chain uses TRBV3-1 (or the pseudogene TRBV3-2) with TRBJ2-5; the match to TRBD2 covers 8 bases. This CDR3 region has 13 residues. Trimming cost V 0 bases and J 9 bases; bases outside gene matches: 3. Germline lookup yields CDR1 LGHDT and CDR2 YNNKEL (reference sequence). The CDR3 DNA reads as TGTGCCAGCAGCCAAGACCGGGGGGGGGCCCAGTACTTC. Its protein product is CASSQDRGGAQYF.

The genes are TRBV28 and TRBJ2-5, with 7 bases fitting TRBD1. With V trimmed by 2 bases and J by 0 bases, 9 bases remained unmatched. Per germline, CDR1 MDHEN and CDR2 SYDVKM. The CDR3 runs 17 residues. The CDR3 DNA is TGTGCCAGCAGTTTAGCCAGGGACAGACTCTACCAAGAGACCCAGTACTTC. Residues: CASSLARDRLYQETQYF.

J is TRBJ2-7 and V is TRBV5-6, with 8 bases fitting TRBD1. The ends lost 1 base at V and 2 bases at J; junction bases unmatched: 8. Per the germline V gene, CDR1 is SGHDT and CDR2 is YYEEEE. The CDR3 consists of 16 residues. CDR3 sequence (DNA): TGTGCCAGCAGCTTGACCCCGGGACAGGCGGCCTACGAGCAGTACTTC. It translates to CASSLTPGQAAYEQYF.

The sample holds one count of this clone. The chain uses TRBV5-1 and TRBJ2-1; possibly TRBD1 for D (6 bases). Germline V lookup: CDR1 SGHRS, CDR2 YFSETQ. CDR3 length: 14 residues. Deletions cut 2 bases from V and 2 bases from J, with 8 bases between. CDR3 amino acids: CASSLQGAYNEQFF. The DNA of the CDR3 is TGCGCCAGCAGCTTACAGGGCGCCTACAATGAGCAGTTCTTC.